This TCR beta chain was recovered during a study of response to subunit inactivated influenza vaccine. With respect to this clonotype: Its antigen is not identified.

J was trimmed by 4 bases and V by 11 bases; bases with no gene match: 17. CDR3 length: 15 amino acids. The germline V gene has CDR1 SGHVT and CDR2 SQSDAQ. Notes on the study in general: The study's authors posited that every seasonal influenza vaccination enlists few new T cells.

TCRdb re-derived calls from the RT-PCR reads in MiXCR, one entry per CDR3 protein. This sample carries roughly 160,000 distinct CDR3 sequences, roughly 10% of them seen once, and the ten largest clones take 9.5% to 15%. The TCR originated in a man aged 50 or older who received an inactivated influenza vaccine. The chain employs TRBV7-4 and TRBJ2-7; TRBD1 matches at 7 bases. Source: non-naive T cells sorted from PBMCs, taken around seven weeks after vaccination. CDR3 sequence reads: CASCQGPGQIYEQYF. The CDR3 coding sequence is TGTGCCTCCTGCCAGGGACCGGGACAGATTTACGAGCAGTACTTC.